These 18 T cell receptor beta chains originate from one sample sequenced in a study of vaccination and CD4 T cells after COVID-19. The Oncomine TCR Beta short-read assay generated sequence data from the DNA of cultured CD4+ T cells. TCRdb fed the PCR reads into MiXCR, producing one record per CDR3 protein. This sample has roughly 11,000 distinct CDR3 sequences, with roughly 46% found just once. Documented treatment: approximately nine-day PBMC culture with coronavirus spike peptide pools or control peptides (ViraFEST assay). These receptors lack a known antigen. The specimen sequenced was CD4+ T cells from blood, cultured in vitro. The receptors come from a human donor who had recovered from COVID-19.

The gene calls are TRBV11-2 and TRBJ2-3, with 10 bases fitting TRBD2. The trim removed 7 bases at V and 5 bases at J, leaving 9 bases unmatched. The CDR3 runs to 15 residues. Germline-derived CDR1 and CDR2 are SGHAT and FQNNGV. The CDR3, as DNA: TGTGCCAGCACCCCTAGAGCGGGGGGGCAAGATACGCAGTATTTT. It yields the protein CASTPRAGGQDTQYF.

The chain combines TRBV6-2 or TRBV6-3 with TRBJ1-5; 10 bases are a match to TRBD1. There are 16 residues in the CDR3. CDR1 is MNHEY, CDR2 SVGEGT, per germline. V shed 5 bases and J 1 base; nucleotides not matched to a gene: 5. CDR3 bases: TGTGCCAGCAGTGTGACAGGGGGCTTGAGCAATCAGCCCCAGCATTTT. Protein: CASSVTGGLSNQPQHF.

The chain employs TRBV27 and TRBJ2-7; 7 bases are a match to TRBD1. The germline gives CDR1 MNHEY, CDR2 SMNVEV (reference sequence). J gave up 6 bases and V 9 bases, and 14 bases lay outside the gene matches. The CDR3 sequence is 14 residues long. For the CDR3, the DNA is TGTGCCAGTAGATCAGGGGGAACCACGGGCGAGCAGTACTTC. Translated: CASRSGGTTGEQYF.

This rearrangement joins TRBV20-1 to TRBJ1-1; D is possibly TRBD1 (5 bases). The CDR3 totals 15 residues. Looked up from germline, CDR1 is DFQATT and CDR2 is SNEGSKA (reference sequence). V was clipped by 0 bases and J by 3 bases, with 14 bases between them. The CDR3 coding sequence is TGCAGTGCTAGAGATGGGGCTACCGGGGACACTGAAGCTTTCTTT. Its protein product is CSARDGATGDTEAFF.

CDR3 sequence: CASSLDVGYRTEAFF. CDR3 DNA sequence: TGTGCCAGCAGCTTAGACGTGGGTTATCGCACTGAAGCTTTCTTT. The chain joins TRBV11-2 to TRBJ1-1, with D unclear. Trimming pared 0 bases from V and 4 bases from J, leaving 12 bases between. CDR1 and CDR2 from the germline V gene are SGHAT and FQNNGV. The CDR3 totals 15 residues.

This clonotype was seen only once. The chain is built from TRBV6-4 and TRBJ1-1, with 8 bases lining up with TRBD1. The V gene end was trimmed by 5 bases and the J gene end by 3 bases; junction bases not matched to a gene: 14. There are 17 residues in the CDR3. Germline V lookup: CDR1 MRHNA, CDR2 SNTAGT. The CDR3 spells CASSSQGAFISDTEAFF. The CDR3 DNA reads as TGTGCCAGCAGTAGTCAGGGGGCGTTTATTTCGGACACTGAAGCTTTCTTT.

This clonotype has only a few counts. The rearrangement uses TRBV19 and TRBJ1-2; D perhaps matches TRBD1 (5 bases). Germline-derived CDR1 and CDR2 are LNHDA and SQIVND (reference sequence). This CDR3 is built from 14 residues. The V gene lost 3 bases and the J gene lost 8 bases, with 16 bases spanning the gap. CDR3 in amino acids: CASSMGQPLYGYTF. CDR3 DNA: TGTGCCAGTAGTATGGGGCAGCCTCTATACGGCTACACCTTC.

This sequence joins TRBV20-1 and TRBJ2-5; 14 bases agree with TRBD2. V was clipped by 5 bases and J by 5 bases; unmatched bases: 7. The CDR3 has 15 amino acids. CDR1 is DFQATT, CDR2 SNEGSKA, per germline (reference sequence). CDR3 nucleotides: TGCAGTGCTCCGAGACTAGCGGGGGGGCTCGAGACCCAGTACTTC. It is translated as CSAPRLAGGLETQYF.

The chain joins TRBV7-2 to TRBJ2-7; 7 bases are shared with TRBD2. Germline CDR1 and CDR2: SGHTA and FQGNSA. The trim removed 5 bases at V and 6 bases at J, leaving 7 bases unmatched. CDR3 length: 13 amino acids. The CDR3 loop reads CASSERLASEQYF. In DNA form, the CDR3 reads TGTGCCAGCAGCGAACGACTAGCCAGCGAGCAGTACTTC.

This sequence joins TRBV3-1 and TRBJ1-2, with D hard to call. The CDR3 runs to 15 residues. Trimming removed 1 base at V and 0 bases at J, with 9 bases between. The germline gives CDR1 LGHDT, CDR2 YNNKEL (reference sequence). CDR3 in DNA: TGTGCCAGCAGCCAAGGCTATAGTACTAACTATGGCTACACCTTC. Residues: CASSQGYSTNYGYTF.

This clonotype has more than one count but fewer than ten. The J gene is TRBJ2-5, the V gene TRBV15; no clear D gene. V dropped 3 bases and J dropped 1 base, with 6 bases sitting between them. CDR1 and CDR2 (germline): LNHNV, YYDKDF (reference sequence). This CDR3 spans 13 amino acids. CDR3 amino acids: CATSSGVQETQYF. The CDR3 nucleotides read TGTGCCACCAGCAGTGGAGTCCAAGAGACCCAGTACTTC.

This clonotype has a handful of counts. This sequence joins TRBV20-1 and TRBJ1-2; 9 bases line up with TRBD1. This CDR3 contains 14 residues. V gave up 1 base and J gave up 7 bases; unmatched junction bases: 7. Germline CDR1 reads DFQATT; CDR2 reads SNEGSKA (reference sequence). CDR3 sequence reads: CSARGDRAGSGYTF. CDR3 in DNA: TGCAGTGCTAGAGGGGACAGGGCAGGTTCTGGCTACACCTTC.

The sample holds a few counts of this clonotype. The chain uses TRBV20-1 and TRBJ2-7; 8 nucleotides agree with TRBD2. This CDR3 has 14 amino acids. Germline CDR1 reads DFQATT; CDR2 reads SNEGSKA (reference sequence). The junction had 9 bases not matched to a gene; V was cut back by 6 bases and J by 2 bases. CDR3 nucleotides: TGCAGTGCCCGGAGACTAGCGATCGCCTACGAGCAGTACTTC. Its protein product is CSARRLAIAYEQYF.

This clonotype was observed a few times. This chain links TRBV19 with TRBJ1-5; the match to TRBD1 covers 8 bases. V lost 4 bases and J lost 3; bases outside the gene matches: 14. CDR3 length: 18 amino acids. Looked up from germline, CDR1 is LNHDA and CDR2 is SQIVND (reference sequence). The CDR3 sequence: CASSTTPGRRGHNQPQHF. CDR3 DNA sequence: TGTGCCAGTAGTACAACCCCCGGTCGCAGGGGGCACAATCAGCCCCAGCATTTT.

This clonotype was counted between two and nine times. The rearrangement links TRBV7-9 to TRBJ1-1; D gene uncertain. The V end lost 2 bases, the J end lost 1 base, and 5 bases lay between the germline ends. CDR1 is SEHNR and CDR2 is FQNEAQ in the germline V gene (reference sequence). This CDR3 is 13 amino acids long. CDR3 residues: CASSLWENTEAFF. CDR3 in DNA: TGTGCCAGCAGCTTATGGGAGAACACTGAAGCTTTCTTT.

This sequence joins TRBV20-1 and TRBJ2-1; D may correspond to TRBD1 or TRBD2 (6 bases each). The CDR3 spans 15 residues. Germline CDR1 is DFQATT and CDR2 is SNEGSKA (reference sequence). With 3 bases removed from V and 1 base from J, the gap between germline ends came to 13 bases. CDR3 loop: CSARPGASSYNEQFF. The CDR3 DNA sequence: TGCAGTGCTAGGCCGGGGGCTTCTTCCTACAATGAGCAGTTCTTC.

Relative to its sample, this clonotype is medium-sized. The chain is built from TRBV6-5 and TRBJ2-7, with 9 bases fitting TRBD2. Unmatched junction bases numbered 12, after V lost 2 bases and J lost 7 bases. There are 16 residues in the CDR3. Germline V gene sequence: CDR1 MNHEY, CDR2 SVGAGI. The CDR3 bases are TGTGCCAGCAGTTACCTCGGGGCGGGGGGGAAAAGTGAGCAGTACTTC. Protein: CASSYLGAGGKSEQYF.

The chain uses TRBV6-1 and TRBJ2-1, with 10 bases matching TRBD1. V was pared by 7 bases and J by 7 bases, with 16 bases of the junction left unmatched. CDR1 MNHNS and CDR2 SASEGT come from the germline V gene. The CDR3 has 17 amino acids. The CDR3 spells CASKRARDRGPLNEQFF. CDR3 sequence (DNA): TGTGCCAGCAAACGAGCCAGGGACAGGGGCCCCCTTAATGAGCAGTTCTTC.